The 30 T cell receptor beta chains below come from one sample, sequenced in a study of T-cell memory formation after mild COVID-19. TCRdb re-called the 5' RACE reads through MiXCR, storing one row per CDR3 protein. The sample gives fewer than 300,000 distinct CDR3 sequences, over 15% of which show up once; 22% is in the top ten. Sequenced sample: PBMCs or a T cell subset sorted from them (not recorded which). The receptors were sampled from a man younger than 35 who had mild COVID-19 (a few samples of this study predate the infection). Cell type and time point are not known.

The rearrangement links TRBV6-2 or TRBV6-3 to TRBJ1-1; D is perhaps TRBD1 (6 bases). Looked up from germline, CDR1 is MNHEY and CDR2 is SVGEGT. The CDR3 covers 12 residues. Between the trimmed V and J ends, which lost 5 bases and 6 bases, there was a span of 10 bases. The CDR3 protein is CASSGGGPEAFF. CDR3 sequence (DNA): TGTGCCAGCAGTGGAGGGGGGCCTGAAGCTTTCTTT.

This clonotype was observed a handful of times. The chain employs TRBV7-9 and TRBJ2-7; D is unclear. The CDR3 is made up of 12 amino acids. Germline values: CDR1 SEHNR, CDR2 FQNEAQ (reference sequence). Trimming took 2 bases from V and 5 from J, leaving 7 bases between them. CDR3 in DNA: TGTGCCAGCAGCTTACGGGCCCACGAGCAGTACTTC. Amino acids: CASSLRAHEQYF. The full variable domain, its missing parts supplied by reference TRBV7-9 and TRBJ2-7, is DTGVSQNPRHKITKRGQNVTFRCDPISEHNRLYWYRQTLGQGPEFLTYFQNEAQLEKSRLLSDRFSAERPKGSFSTLEIQRTEQGDSAMYLCASSLRAHEQYFGPGTRLTVT.

The chain joins TRBV7-2 to TRBJ2-3, with 10 bases fitting TRBD1. The CDR3 is 16 amino acids. Trimming took 5 bases from V and 3 from J; bases not matched to a gene: 8. The germline gives CDR1 SGHTA, CDR2 FQGNSA. CDR3 protein: CASSRGSGQGTDTQYF. The CDR3 region has the DNA TGTGCCAGCAGCCGCGGGTCGGGACAGGGGACAGATACGCAGTATTTT.

This clonotype was observed a handful of times. The rearrangement joins TRBV4-2 to TRBJ1-5; 8 bases line up with TRBD1. The CDR3 is made up of 17 amino acids. Trimming took 0 bases from V and 5 from J; bases not matched to a gene: 9. Per germline, CDR1 LGHNA and CDR2 YNFKEQ. The CDR3 here is CASSQEPVGQGHQPQHF. The DNA of the CDR3 is TGTGCCAGCAGCCAAGAACCGGTAGGACAGGGACATCAGCCCCAGCATTTT.

This clonotype was seen more than once but under ten times. The chain carries TRBV11-2 and TRBJ2-7, with TRBD1 matching 11 bases. V lost 5 bases, J lost 7 bases, and 7 bases stayed unmatched. This CDR3 comprises 14 residues. Germline CDR1 and CDR2: SGHAT and FQNNGV. The CDR3 here is CASSMDRGLGEQYF. The CDR3 nucleotides are TGTGCCAGCAGCATGGACAGGGGGCTAGGAGAGCAGTACTTC.

This clonotype was counted only a few times. The chain joins TRBV6-5 to TRBJ2-7, with TRBD1 as a possible D gene (5 bases). The V end was cut by 4 bases, the J end by 6 bases, with 16 bases between. Per germline, CDR1 MNHEY and CDR2 SVGAGI. The CDR3 length is 14 residues. Here the CDR3 DNA reads TGTGCCAGCAGTTCCCCAGGCAGGGCAGGCGAGCAGTACTTC. Protein: CASSSPGRAGEQYF.

The chain joins TRBV4-1 to TRBJ1-5; unclear D gene. The CDR3 covers 17 residues. V was cut by 0 bases and J by 3 bases, with 15 bases left in between. The germline gives CDR1 MGHRA, CDR2 YSYEKL. The CDR3 reads CASSQDTDGFNNQPQHF. The CDR3 nucleotides read TGCGCCAGCAGCCAAGATACGGACGGATTCAACAATCAGCCCCAGCATTTT.

The chain has TRBV14 and TRBJ1-4; TRBD1 matches at 7 bases. This CDR3 has 12 amino acids. V shed 1 base, J shed 10 bases, and the junction held 0 bases outside the gene matches. Germline loops: CDR1 SGHDN, CDR2 FVKESK. The CDR3 nucleotides are TGTGCCAGCAGCCAAGCAGGGGGAAAACTGTTTTTT. This translates into CASSQAGGKLFF. The entire variable domain, with the rest obtained from reference TRBV14 and TRBJ1-4, is as follows: EAGVTQFPSHSVIEKGQTVTLRCDPISGHDNLYWYRRVMGKEIKFLLHFVKESKQDESGMPNNRFLAERTGGTYSTLKVQPAELEDSGVYFCASSQAGGKLFFGSGTQLSVL.

This chain connects TRBV6-6 to TRBJ2-7; D uncertain. Trimming shortened V by 5 bases and J by 0 bases, and 11 bases separated the two germline ends. The CDR3 extends over 14 amino acids. CDR1 MNHNY and CDR2 SVGAGI come from the germline V gene (reference sequence). CDR3 sequence (DNA): TGTGCCAGCAGTGCCGTTTATAGCTCCTACGAGCAGTACTTC. Translating it yields CASSAVYSSYEQYF.

The table lists this clonotype with a few counts. This chain uses TRBV7-8 with TRBJ1-4; possibly TRBD1 for D (5 bases). The germline CDR1 and CDR2 sequences are SGHVS and FQNEAQ. The V gene lost 2 bases and the J gene lost 5 bases, with 9 bases spanning the gap. CDR3 length equals 14 residues. CDR3 sequence: CASSLTGTNEKLFF. The CDR3, as DNA: TGTGCCAGCAGCTTAACGGGGACGAATGAAAAACTGTTTTTT.

This chain links TRBV5-1 with TRBJ2-5, with a tentative D call TRBD2 (6 bases). The germline gives CDR1 SGHRS, CDR2 YFSETQ. Trimming shortened V by 1 base and J by 1 base, and 11 bases separated the two germline ends. The CDR3 covers 15 residues. The CDR3 DNA is TGCGCCAGCAGCTTGCAGGAGGGTCGCCAAGAGACCCAGTACTTC. Its translation is CASSLQEGRQETQYF.

This clonotype was picked up a small number of times. In this CDR3 the conserved last residue, phenylalanine or tryptophan, is missing, so a read error is likely. Because the CDR3's place on the DNA is in doubt, the DNA is left out and the CDR3 is given as listed by TCRdb. The chain has TRBV12-3 or TRBV12-4 and TRBJ2-7; the table's D gene call, TRBD1, was not cross checked with the DNA. The CDR3 spans 9 amino acids, including both terminal residues. CDR3 protein: CASSLTGGS.

J is TRBJ2-5 and V is TRBV7-9; 14 bases agree with TRBD2. Germline CDR1 is SEHNR and CDR2 is FQNEAQ (reference sequence). The CDR3 contains 17 residues. After removal of 5 bases from V and 1 base from J, the junction contained 6 bases not matched to a gene. This CDR3 reads CASSPGTSGRIQETQYF. The DNA for the CDR3 is TGTGCCAGCAGCCCCGGGACTAGCGGGAGAATCCAAGAGACCCAGTACTTC.

This clonotype was seen more than once but under ten times. The chain uses TRBV6-5 and TRBJ1-1; D ambiguous. Trimming took off 4 bases at V and 1 base at J, with 7 bases between the two ends. From germline, CDR1 is MNHEY and CDR2 SVGAGI. This CDR3 has 13 amino acids. CDR3 in amino acids: CASSFFENTEAFF. In DNA form, the CDR3 reads TGTGCCAGCAGTTTCTTCGAGAACACTGAAGCTTTCTTT.

This chain links TRBV3-1 with TRBJ2-7; the D is unclear. The CDR3 totals 14 residues. Trimming removed 6 bases at V and 5 bases at J, with 17 bases between. The germline V gene has CDR1 LGHDT and CDR2 YNNKEL (reference sequence). The CDR3 here is CASSLLLAVHEQYF. The CDR3 DNA follows: TGTGCCAGCAGTCTCCTACTGGCAGTCCACGAGCAGTACTTC.

The chain joins TRBV4-1 to TRBJ2-1; TRBD1 might be the D (5 bases). Germline loops: CDR1 MGHRA, CDR2 YSYEKL. Trimming left V 4 bases short and J 6 bases short, with 16 bases between. This CDR3 region has 15 residues. The CDR3 DNA reads TGCGCCAGCAGCCGGATTGGACAAGCCGGCAATGAGCAGTTCTTC. Encoded protein: CASSRIGQAGNEQFF.

This clonotype has more than one count but fewer than ten. The DNA of the CDR3 is TGTGCTAGTGGTTTCGCAGGGGCCAACGTCCTGACTTTC. This encodes CASGFAGANVLTF. V and J are TRBV12-5 and TRBJ2-6; D uncertain. The CDR3 covers 13 residues. Trimming cost V 3 bases and J 4 bases, with 4 bases left between them. Per the germline V gene, CDR1 is LGHNT and CDR2 is FRNRAP.

The chain recombines TRBV27 with TRBJ2-7, with 13 bases lining up with TRBD2. From germline, CDR1 is MNHEY and CDR2 SMNVEV (reference sequence). The V and J ends lost 2 bases and 6 bases, in that order; junction bases with no gene match: 7. This CDR3 has 16 residues. For the CDR3, the DNA is TGTGCCAGCAGTTTAGGGACTAGCGGGGCTAGGGGCGAGCAGTACTTC. Its translation is CASSLGTSGARGEQYF.

In this sample, this clonotype turned up a few times. The V call is TRBV12-3 or TRBV12-4, the J call TRBJ2-1; D not certain. Trimming shortened V by 0 bases and J by 4 bases, and 7 bases separated the two germline ends. The CDR3 is made up of 14 amino acids. In DNA, the CDR3 is TGTGCCAGCAGTTTAGCGGTGGGGTACAATGAGCAGTTCTTC. It translates to CASSLAVGYNEQFF.

This clonotype has more than one count but fewer than ten. This rearrangement joins TRBV4-2 to TRBJ1-2; D not resolved. The germline V gene encodes CDR1 LGHNA and CDR2 YNFKEQ. This CDR3 is 14 amino acids long. The V and J ends lost 0 bases and 8 bases respectively, with 13 bases between them. CDR3 loop: CASSQDPVGNGYTF. In DNA form, the CDR3 reads TGTGCCAGCAGCCAAGACCCCGTCGGAAACGGCTACACCTTC.

About this clonotype: One end of the junction fails to match germline, which may point to a read error. The J gene is TRBJ2-3, the V gene TRBV7-4; D is undetermined. The CDR3 is 13 residues long. The V gene's germline CDR1 is SGHVT and CDR2 SQSDAQ. The CDR3 DNA is TGTGCCTGCAGTTACCGAGGCACACATACGCAGTATTTT. Its protein product is CACSYRGTHTQYF.

This clonotype was counted between two and nine times. V usage is TRBV11-2 and J usage is TRBJ2-1, with 14 nucleotides matching TRBD2. The V gene end was trimmed by 5 bases and the J gene end by 9 bases; junction bases not matched to a gene: 9. The CDR3 runs 16 residues. Germline V gene sequence: CDR1 SGHAT, CDR2 FQNNGV. The CDR3 coding sequence is TGTGCCAGCAGCCATCGACTAGCGGGGGGGCTGGGTGAGCAGTTCTTC. Its protein is CASSHRLAGGLGEQFF.

This clonotype has just a few counts. The V and J genes are TRBV7-9 and TRBJ2-1; no clear D. Trimming removed 2 bases at V and 0 bases at J, with 8 bases between. Looked up from germline, CDR1 is SEHNR and CDR2 is FQNEAQ (reference sequence). The CDR3 covers 15 residues. In nucleotides, the CDR3 is TGTGCCAGCAGCTTAACAGAGAGCTCCTACAATGAGCAGTTCTTC. Encoded protein: CASSLTESSYNEQFF.

This chain joins TRBV5-4 and TRBJ1-2; 7 bases are shared with TRBD1. CDR3 length: 14 residues. Germline V gives CDR1 SGHNT, CDR2 YYREEE (reference sequence). The J segment lost 5 bases and the V segment lost 4 bases, leaving 8 bases of the junction unmatched. The CDR3 reads CASSPRDSAYGYTF. CDR3 nucleotide sequence: TGTGCCAGCAGCCCGAGGGACAGCGCGTATGGCTACACCTTC. Full variable domain (missing parts from reference TRBV5-4 and TRBJ1-2): ETGVTQSPTHLIKTRGQQVTLRCSSQSGHNTVSWYQQALGQGPQFIFQYYREEENGRGNFPPRFSGLQFPNYSSELNVNALELDDSALYLCASSPRDSAYGYTFGSGTRLTVV.

In its sample, this clonotype was seen a few times. V usage is TRBV28 and J usage is TRBJ2-6; D possibly matches TRBD1 or TRBD2 (6 bases each). Germline V gives CDR1 MDHEN, CDR2 SYDVKM. The CDR3 sequence is 15 residues long. V lost 3 bases and J lost 2, with 8 bases in between. CDR3 amino acids: CASSFGGAGANVLTF. The CDR3 DNA is TGTGCCAGCAGTTTCGGGGGCGCTGGGGCCAACGTCCTGACTTTC.

This clonotype was seen only a few times. This rearrangement joins TRBV5-5 to TRBJ1-4, with 7 bases aligning to TRBD1. The trim removed 4 bases at V and 0 bases at J, leaving 6 bases unmatched. Germline lookup yields CDR1 SGHKS and CDR2 YYEKEE (reference sequence). The CDR3 extends over 16 amino acids. CDR3 in amino acids: CASSKAGGATNEKLFF. DNA for the CDR3: TGTGCCAGCAGCAAAGCAGGGGGTGCAACTAATGAAAAACTGTTTTTT.

This clonotype occurred a few times. The V gene is TRBV29-1, the J gene TRBJ2-7; D is undetermined. The length of the CDR3 is 12 residues. The V end lost 4 bases, the J end lost 0 bases, and 7 bases lay between the germline ends. Germline values: CDR1 SQVTM, CDR2 ANQGSEA. CDR3 in DNA: TGCAGCGTTGTAGTTAGCTCCTACGAGCAGTACGTC. This translates into CSVVVSSYEQYV.

The genes are TRBV7-8 and TRBJ2-1; TRBD1 is a possible D gene (6 bases). The length of the CDR3 is 15 residues. V gave up 0 bases and J gave up 7 bases, with 13 bases separating them. Germline V gene data show CDR1 as SGHVS and CDR2 as FQNEAQ. The CDR3 DNA follows: TGTGCCAGCAGCTTAGCGCCAGGGGCGGAAAATGAGCAGTTCTTC. It specifies CASSLAPGAENEQFF.

This clonotype has only a few counts. The V and J genes are TRBV6-4 and TRBJ2-3; 8 bases fit TRBD2. The CDR3 is made up of 15 amino acids. Germline V gives CDR1 MRHNA, CDR2 SNTAGT. The J segment lost 0 bases and the V segment lost 2 bases, leaving 1 base of the junction unmatched. The CDR3 DNA is TGTGCCAGCAGTGACGGCGGGGGGAGCACAGATACGCAGTATTTT. This sequence encodes CASSDGGGSTDTQYF.

V is TRBV20-1 and J is TRBJ2-5; D may be TRBD2 (5 bases). Deletions cut 6 bases from V and 1 base from J, with 21 bases between. The V gene's germline CDR1 is DFQATT and CDR2 SNEGSKA (reference sequence). The CDR3 is 16 residues long. The CDR3 nucleotides are TGCAGTGCGAAGGACCGGGGAAGCCCTTTCCAAGAGACCCAGTACTTC. Translation gives CSAKDRGSPFQETQYF.